This T cell receptor (beta chain) was captured by sequencing in a study of beta chain features in type 1 diabetes. Study-wide background: Age, gender and cell yields were alike across patients and healthy donors.

Each population that was sorted was more than 95% pure. The sequenced template was cDNA made from the entire isolated RNA. Assay: immunoSEQ multiplex PCR; the TCRdb copy retains only in-frame clones and omits some. The table shows 350,000 to 400,000 clones, with 10% to 15% occurring only once. This CDR3 region has 16 residues. Germline CDR1 is LGHNA and CDR2 is YNFKEQ. V shed 4 bases, J shed 3 bases, and the junction held 7 bases outside the gene matches. With respect to this clone: Its specificity is unknown.

Study-wide results and caveats: Significant though moderate, a shortening of TCRB CDR3s appeared in all four CD4+ subsets of Type 1 diabetes patients.

The sequence was collected from a young woman with type 1 diabetes. The rearrangement uses TRBV4-2 and TRBJ2-3; 10 positions agree with TRBD2. Sequenced sample: naive CD4+ T cells from blood. This CDR3 reads CASSLQRGGKTDTQYF. CDR3 nucleotides: TGTGCCAGCAGCCTGCAGCGGGGGGGGAAAACAGATACGCAGTATTTT.